These 2 T cell receptor beta chains were all obtained from the same sample, sequenced in a study of cytomegalovirus exposure and HLA in healthy donors. The PCR contained 60 Vbeta and 13 Jbeta primers. Measured with immunoSEQ multiplex PCR; TCRdb has only the in-frame clones, and not every one. This sample has under 80,000 clones, with 65% to 70% found just once. Sequencing was done on a sample of PBMCs. These receptor sequences come from a woman in her 30s in good health and CMV-seronegative.

The DNA for the CDR3 is TGCGCCAGCAGCCAAGAGGGAAGGGCAGGGGCCTCGGGCTATGGCTACACCTTC. Encoded protein: CASSQEGRAGASGYGYTF. J is TRBJ1-2 and V is TRBV4-3, with D perhaps matching TRBD1 (6 bases). The V end was cut by 0 bases, the J end by 4 bases, with 21 bases between. Germline CDR1 is LGHNA and CDR2 is YSLEER. The CDR3 covers 18 residues.

This chain uses TRBV5-1 with TRBJ2-3, with 10 nucleotides matching TRBD2. CDR1 SGHRS and CDR2 YFSETQ come from the germline V gene. Germline trimming cut 0 bases from V and 2 bases from J; bases unmatched to any gene: 3. This CDR3 is built from 16 residues. CDR3 in amino acids: CASSLATSGDTDTQYF. The CDR3 DNA follows: TGCGCCAGCAGCTTGGCTACTAGCGGGGACACAGATACGCAGTATTTT.